This TCR beta chain was sequenced during a study of cytomegalovirus exposure and HLA in healthy donors (dated by TCRdb to the late 2010s). In the study overall: An earlier analysis of some 620 of the donors reported 276 Gb of sequence data and about 120 million unique TCR beta sequences obtained from roughly 180 million T cells. An early release that covered around 590 HLA-typed donors contained around 300 gigabases of sequencing data and 65 million to 100 million unique TCR sequences. Among the roughly 380 genotyped donors, roughly 80% belonged to the genetic ancestry cluster associated with self-reported Caucasian donors. The study aimed to test whether signatures of past pathogen exposure could be identified by cataloging public T cell receptors. The study profiled the T cell repertoires of 500 to 800 subjects by immunosequencing and related them to cytomegalovirus serostatus. Besides the first cohort of approximately 670 subjects, a separate validation cohort made up of 120 different subjects was used. The study combined high-throughput TCR immunosequencing, statistical association of individual TCRs with disease status, and machine learning to predict cytomegalovirus infection status. A later analysis re-examined previously published TCR beta repertoires from just over 650 donors and added high-resolution HLA genotyping to investigate patterns of TCR occurrence. In the later analysis, no new phenotypic data were used to find candidate immune exposures; instead, reliance was placed on TCR beta sequences and their occurrence across donors. An earlier analysis of 587 of the donors used high-throughput TCR beta sequencing to judge whether each TCR beta V gene segment behaved as functional or pseudogenic. Donor age, sex, ethnicity and CMV serostatus were collected together with the repertoire data. In a later genetic analysis, genome-wide SNP genotypes for about 60% of the 666 donors were used, and that subset was treated as a discovery cohort. All discovery cohort repertoires had been generated on a single sequencing platform. HLA typing included class I and class II loci at four-digit resolution. The number of typed donors differed by locus: roughly 629-630 for A, B, C, DRB1 and DQB1; approximately 520 for DQA1; over 600 for DPA1; and about 450 for DPB1. Because of strong linkage in the cohort, roughly five DR-DQ haplotypes were treated as single units for association and clustering. Among some 410 genotyped donors of the cohort, an average of roughly 240,000 unique TCR beta nucleotide sequences were sequenced per donor, 15% to 20% of them non-productive. On the study overall, not on this receptor specifically: A further reported finding was that TCR beta sequences accurately predicted the HLA-A and HLA-B alleles for most subjects in the first cohort. Broadly in line with IMGT annotations, most TCR beta V segments showed up in productive rearrangements about 87% or about 30% of the time in an earlier analysis of a few hundred of the donors. Compared with the approximately 720-donor mean, donors in an Asian-associated ancestry cluster had fewer N-insertions in productive TCRs, according to a later genetic analysis. In a later analysis, 16,951 TCR beta sequences were associated with specific HLA alleles at a false discovery rate of 0.05. According to a later analysis, TCR association rates differed among HLA loci, with DRB1 alleles showing the most associated TCRs and HLA-C alleles showing the fewest. Some 16 rarely observed V segments, including chromosome 9 orphons, were excluded from the earlier analysis of some 590 of the donors because counts were too low. Because some donors lacked HLA typing at each locus, the association tests relied only on the typed subset. V-gene and J-gene trimming of TCR beta chains was associated with a missense DCLRE1C variant in a later genetic analysis, and the association was replicated in an independent cohort. According to a later analysis, most CMV-associated TCR beta chains appeared to be HLA-restricted, and the HLA associations seemed to be driven largely by CMV exposure. Across donors, most TCR sequences were observed very rarely, whereas some public TCRs were present in many individuals. Linkage disequilibrium might explain the correlated functional status among segregating V segments, but an unknown experimental factor could not be excluded. This cohort had only TCR beta chains sequenced, and the lack of alpha or paired-chain data limited which features could be detected. In a later analysis, HLA-associated TCR beta chains showed more clonal expansion and lower generation probabilities than non-associated chains that were equally common. Sequencing depth was assumed to be roughly uniform across donors in the presence/absence analyses, though that assumption may not hold. According to the authors, the approach could potentially be generalized to other disease states and immunological phenotypes. A cluster of highly shared sequence variants was judged likely to represent a technical artifact of the sequencing pipeline. In both the original and validation cohorts, the classifier was reported to diagnose cytomegalovirus status with high specificity and sensitivity. According to a later analysis, parvovirus B19, influenza, CMV and Epstein-Barr virus appeared linked to several top co-occurrence clusters. Assigning TCR associations to individual alleles was difficult when HLA alleles, especially DR and DQ, strongly co-occurred. A few of the identified cytomegalovirus-associated TCR beta chains were confirmed in vitro to be specific for cytomegalovirus antigens. The study listed 150 to 200 TCR beta chains as associated with cytomegalovirus. The only immune exposure information available for the cohort was CMV serostatus.

About this clone: Its antigen is currently not known. Base qualities are missing; no much larger clone stands one base away.

The cohort consisted of 600 to 700 healthy bone marrow donors. At the time of sampling, every cohort member was nominally healthy, though immune exposures that went unrecorded were likely present. The donor tested CMV seropositive, placing the donor among the 290 or so seropositive members of the cohort. A peripheral blood sample was provided by each donor, and peripheral blood mononuclear cells were used for TCR beta sequencing. Genomic DNA was extracted from the blood cell samples with the Qiagen DNeasy Blood Extraction Kit. The method was the immunoSEQ multiplex PCR assay. For the multiplex PCR, a mixture combining 60 forward primers for TCR Vbeta segments and 13 reverse primers for TCR Jbeta segments was used. Amplification of the CDR3 region of rearranged TCR beta genes was performed with a multiplex PCR assay on genomic DNA. The amplified TCR beta libraries were sequenced on the Illumina HiSeq System as 87-base-pair reads. In the paper's pipeline: A later analysis counted about 80 million unique TCR beta chains across the 640 or so repertoires, and 10 million to 11 million of these chains were shared by at least two donors. A nearest-neighbor algorithm error-corrected the raw reads and collapsed the reads into unique sequences, merging closely related sequences to remove PCR and sequencing errors. CDR3 sequences were aligned to IMGT reference sequences to assign V, D and J gene segments. Each retained sequence needed at least a six-nucleotide match to both a V gene segment and a J gene segment. Rearrangements were classified as productive when the CDR3 lacked stop codons and remained in frame with V and J, and all other rearrangements were classified as non-productive. Following IMGT convention, CDR3 was defined as the stretch from the second conserved V-encoded cysteine up to the conserved J-encoded phenylalanine. The earlier analysis of about 560 of the donors excluded any sequence lacking an unambiguous match to a single V gene segment. In an earlier analysis of 500 to 750 of the donors, V segments were called functional above 56.7% productive rearrangements and were called segregating when the between-donor standard deviation exceeded 5%. A statistical classification framework was built to diagnose cytomegalovirus status from the catalog of TCR beta chain sequences. In a later analysis, TCR nucleotide sequences were compared against IMGT/GENE-DB human TR gene sequences so that V and J genes could be assigned. The TCRdist pipeline was used in a later analysis to assign CDR3 sequences and most-parsimonious VDJ recombination scenarios. In a later analysis, each TCR beta chain was defined by its CDR3 amino acid sequence together with its V-gene family, and reads without a unique V-gene family were excluded. In a later analysis, 500 to 650 highly shared, low-generation-probability nucleotide sequences were removed to address suspected cross-contamination and a sequencing artifact. A later analysis calculated a clonal expansion index for each public chain from normalized within-repertoire ranks of inferred template counts. In a later analysis, generation probabilities were computed with a VDJ recombination model fitted to out-of-frame rearrangements, and the resulting probabilities were checked against IGoR. In a later analysis, hypergeometric tests were used to score TCR-TCR, TCR-HLA and TCR-CMV co-occurrence, with a repertoire-size bias correction applied to TCR pairs. In a later analysis, false discovery rates were estimated by permuting HLA or CMV assignments 20 times. In a later analysis, co-occurring TCRs were grouped using DBSCAN, with TCRdist sequence similarity added in when clustering inside HLA-allele-positive subsets. Co-occurrence clustering excluded repertoires with fewer than 30,000 or more than 120,000 public chains, plus five with anomalous nucleotide sharing. This is the immuneACCESS table as TCRdb keeps it, with only in-frame sequences that have V and J called. A part of the clones is gone; compared with another copy, unresolved V genes explain less than half, and the rest is unexplained. D and trimming come from the DNA, and the V and J calls and clone size come from that table. The sample table records around 150,000 clones; approximately 70% of these occur just once. Around 2.8% of the sample rests with the top ten.

This receptor was taken from a woman aged 40-49 years in good health and CMV-seropositive. The specimen sequenced was PBMCs.

In nucleotides, the sequence is TGTGCCAGTAGTAGACAGGGGGCAGAAAGCAATCAGCCCCAGCATTTT. Its protein reads: CASSRQGAESNQPQHF. Recombination joined TRBV19 with TRBJ1-5; 10 middle bases align to TRBD1. The germline V gene (reference sequence) provides CDR1 LNHDA and CDR2 SQIVND. Relative to germline, V is missing 4 bases and J is missing 1 base, with 4 bases of the junction outside any gene match. The CDR3 runs 16 residues from the cysteine to the phenylalanine. Left in the record is the CDR3 DNA by itself, 48 bases read in frame from the first base.